These 25 T cell receptor beta chains were all obtained from the same sample, sequenced in a study of T cell responses to AZD1222 COVID-19 vaccine. Repertoires were generated with immunoSEQ multiplex PCR, while TCRdb's copy carries only in-frame clones and drops some. This sample carries some 60,000 clones, roughly 90% of them seen once, and the ten largest clones take about 7%. The specimen comprised peripheral blood, sampled 28 days after the second AZD1222 dose. The receptors stem from an adult who received the AZD1222 COVID-19 vaccine.

The chain joins TRBV19 to TRBJ1-5; D may be TRBD1 (6 bases). Germline CDR1 and CDR2: LNHDA and SQIVND (reference sequence). V was pared by 3 bases and J by 1 base, with 7 bases between. The CDR3 covers 14 residues. CDR3 protein: CASSIGQSNQPQHF. The CDR3 DNA is TGTGCCAGTAGTATCGGACAGAGCAATCAGCCCCAGCATTTT.

The J gene is TRBJ1-6, the V gene TRBV27; no firm D call. Trimming removed 5 bases from V and 7 bases from J, with 21 bases in between. This CDR3 comprises 17 residues. Germline V gives CDR1 MNHEY, CDR2 SMNVEV (reference sequence). The CDR3 region is CASSPPNVEGKNSPLHF. The CDR3 DNA follows: TGTGCCAGCAGTCCGCCCAATGTAGAGGGTAAAAATTCACCCCTCCACTTT.

V is TRBV2 and J is TRBJ2-2; tentatively, D is TRBD1 (6 bases). CDR1 SNHLY and CDR2 FYNNEI come from the germline V gene. Between the trimmed V and J ends, which lost 2 bases and 4 bases, there was a span of 20 bases. The CDR3 contains 18 residues. CDR3 bases: TGTGCCAGCAGTGAATTGGGACAAGCTACACTATCCACCGGGGAGCTGTTTTTT. Amino acids: CASSELGQATLSTGELFF.

This clone was detected a few times. The chain links TRBV9 to TRBJ2-6; D is uncertain. The germline gives CDR1 SGDLS, CDR2 YYNGEE. This CDR3 spans 19 amino acids. Trimming took off 0 bases at V and 0 bases at J, with 16 bases between the two ends. The CDR3 nucleotides read TGTGCCAGCAGCGTAGCGGGTGGCCAGGACCTCTCTGGGGCCAACGTCCTGACTTTC. This translates into CASSVAGGQDLSGANVLTF.

This chain links TRBV6-4 with TRBJ2-1; TRBD2 aligns across 10 bases. Germline V gene lookup returns CDR1 MRHNA and CDR2 SNTAGT. Trimming took 0 bases from V and 8 from J; bases not matched to a gene: 1. This CDR3 has 14 residues. CDR3 protein: CASSDSAGGHEQFF. CDR3 sequence (DNA): TGTGCCAGCAGTGACTCAGCGGGGGGGCATGAGCAGTTCTTC.

CDR3 sequence reads: CASSPRTLAGGTNEQFF. CDR3 nucleotides: TGCGCCAGCAGCCCCCGAACACTAGCGGGGGGAACCAATGAGCAGTTCTTC. The genes are TRBV5-1 and TRBJ2-1; 12 nucleotides match TRBD2. Trimming removed 4 bases from V and 6 bases from J; junction bases left unmatched: 11. This CDR3 is built from 17 residues. The germline gives CDR1 SGHRS, CDR2 YFSETQ.

The chain employs TRBV5-4 and TRBJ1-2; no reliable D call. The germline V gene has CDR1 SGHNT and CDR2 YYREEE (reference sequence). This CDR3 is built from 14 residues. The V end was cut by 0 bases, the J end by 9 bases, with 15 bases between. The CDR3 DNA follows: TGTGCCAGCAGCTTGGGCCCGGGAGAAGGGAGCTACACCTTC. Its protein product is CASSLGPGEGSYTF.

The chain carries TRBV27 and TRBJ2-7; D call uncertain. This CDR3 region has 14 residues. Germline-derived CDR1 and CDR2 are MNHEY and SMNVEV (reference sequence). V lost 7 bases and J lost 6, with 19 bases in between. CDR3 DNA sequence: TGTGCCAGCATGTTGGTGGGTTGGCTAGGCGAGCAGTACTTC. Its protein product is CASMLVGWLGEQYF.

The chain carries TRBV14 and TRBJ1-2, with 8 nucleotides matching TRBD1. Germline V gives CDR1 SGHDN, CDR2 FVKESK. V lost 2 bases and J lost 6; bases outside the gene matches: 8. The CDR3 loop spans 15 amino acids. In DNA form, the CDR3 reads TGTGCCAGCAGCCAAAACCCAGGGGGCGTCGATGGCTACACCTTC. It encodes CASSQNPGGVDGYTF.

Turning to this clone: The junction departs from the called germline gene at one end, perhaps through a read error. The V call is TRBV7-3, the J call TRBJ2-5, with TRBD1 matching over 7 bases. The CDR3 consists of 13 residues. Germline V lookup: CDR1 SGHTA, CDR2 FQGTGA. DNA of the CDR3: TGTGCCAGCAGCGTAACAGGGGAAGAGACCCAGTACTTC. It yields the protein CASSVTGEETQYF.

The rearrangement joins TRBV9 to TRBJ1-1; D is uncertain. This CDR3 is 15 amino acids long. The V gene's germline CDR1 is SGDLS and CDR2 YYNGEE. V lost 0 bases and J 4 bases, leaving 13 bases between the germline ends. In DNA, the CDR3 is TGTGCCAGCAGCGTAGGAGGCGACACCTTCACTGAAGCTTTCTTT. This translates into CASSVGGDTFTEAFF.

The chain has TRBV7-2 and TRBJ2-1, with TRBD1 matching over 9 bases. The CDR3 contains 17 residues. J gave up 3 bases and V 5 bases, and 11 bases lay outside the gene matches. The germline V gene encodes CDR1 SGHTA and CDR2 FQGNSA. The CDR3 DNA reads as TGTGCCAGCAGCCCAGGGTGGGGGACAGGGCTCTACAATGAGCAGTTCTTC. It is translated as CASSPGWGTGLYNEQFF. The full variable domain, rest sourced from reference TRBV7-2 and TRBJ2-1, is GAGVSQSPSNKVTEKGKDVELRCDPISGHTALYWYRQSLGQGLEFLIYFQGNSAPDKSGLPSDRFSAERTGGSVSTLTIQRTQQEDSAVYLCASSPGWGTGLYNEQFFGPGTRLTVL.

The chain couples TRBV18 to TRBJ2-7; 9 bases match TRBD1. The V segment lost 6 bases and the J segment 6 bases; nucleotides outside the gene matches: 9. There are 14 residues in the CDR3. Germline V gene sequence: CDR1 KGHSH, CDR2 LQKENI. The CDR3 nucleotides are TGTGCCAGCTCGCCGGGACAGGGAATCCGCGAGCAGTACTTC. Translated, it gives CASSPGQGIREQYF.

This rearrangement joins TRBV27 to TRBJ2-7, with TRBD2 matching over 10 bases. Trimming at V came to 6 bases and at J to 4 bases, leaving 9 bases not matched to a gene. There are 15 residues in the CDR3. Germline lookup yields CDR1 MNHEY and CDR2 SMNVEV (reference sequence). DNA for the CDR3: TGTGCCAGCAGAGCGGGACTAGCGAAACTTTACGAGCAGTACTTC. Translation gives CASRAGLAKLYEQYF.

This clone was recorded once. The chain combines TRBV6-6 with TRBJ1-5; D may be TRBD1 (6 bases). In germline, CDR1 is MNHNY, CDR2 SVGAGI (reference sequence). There are 16 residues in the CDR3. Trimming took off 5 bases at V and 2 bases at J, with 16 bases between the two ends. This CDR3 reads CASSVPRGPGNQPQHF. In DNA form, the CDR3 reads TGTGCCAGCAGTGTCCCCAGGGGACCGGGCAATCAGCCCCAGCATTTT.

The V and J genes are TRBV19 and TRBJ1-5; a weak D match, TRBD1 (5 bases). In germline, CDR1 is LNHDA, CDR2 SQIVND (reference sequence). The CDR3 runs 15 residues. The germline V and J ends were trimmed by 9 bases and 5 bases, with 20 bases remaining between them. CDR3 DNA: TGTGCCAGCCGCTGGGGGTCATCTGGAGATCAGCCCCAGCATTTT. This encodes CASRWGSSGDQPQHF. The complete variable domain, with remaining parts taken from reference TRBV19 and TRBJ1-5, reads DGGITQSPKYLFRKEGQNVTLSCEQNLNHDAMYWYRQDPGQGLRLIYYSQIVNDFQKGDIAEGYSVSREKKESFPLTVTSAQKNPTAFYLCASRWGSSGDQPQHFGDGTRLSIL.

This clone was counted a few times. The CDR3 DNA reads as TGTGCCAGCAGTGACTCGGGGGAAAACACTGAAGCTTTCTTT. Amino acids: CASSDSGENTEAFF. This chain connects TRBV6-4 to TRBJ1-1; possibly TRBD1 for D (5 bases). Trimming took 0 bases from V and 2 from J, leaving 7 bases between them. CDR1 and CDR2 (germline): MRHNA, SNTAGT. The CDR3 contains 14 residues.

This sequence joins TRBV29-1 and TRBJ1-1; D might be TRBD1 (6 bases). The CDR3 is 13 amino acids. CDR1 and CDR2 (germline): SQVTM, ANQGSEA. The ends were cut back, 6 bases at V and 0 bases at J, with 11 bases in the middle. CDR3 nucleotide sequence: TGCAGCGTGACAGGACAAATGAACACTGAAGCTTTCTTT. This codes for CSVTGQMNTEAFF.

V is TRBV19 and J is TRBJ1-4; D possibly corresponds to TRBD1 (5 bases). Trimming stripped 5 bases from V and 0 bases from J, with 19 bases between. The CDR3 spans 18 residues. CDR1 is LNHDA, CDR2 SQIVND, per germline (reference sequence). The CDR3 reads CASSPRWGEPATNEKLFF. CDR3 in DNA: TGTGCCAGTAGTCCCCGGTGGGGGGAACCAGCAACTAATGAAAAACTGTTTTTT.

This clone was counted once. CDR3 region: CSVLRWSARGNEQFF. CDR3 DNA: TGCAGCGTTTTACGATGGTCGGCCAGAGGCAATGAGCAGTTCTTC. This chain links TRBV29-1 with TRBJ2-1; D gene ambiguous. Trimming cost V 5 bases and J 6 bases, with 20 bases left between them. CDR1 and CDR2 from the germline V gene are SQVTM and ANQGSEA. The CDR3 runs 15 residues.

The chain employs TRBV15 and TRBJ1-2; 9 nucleotides match TRBD1. Germline lookup yields CDR1 LNHNV and CDR2 YYDKDF (reference sequence). V was clipped by 2 bases and J by 6 bases; unmatched bases: 16. The CDR3 has 18 amino acids. DNA for the CDR3: TGTGCCACCAGCAGACTAAAGACAGGGGGTACCCTCTATAATGGCTACACCTTC. Protein product: CATSRLKTGGTLYNGYTF.

The chain is built from TRBV28 and TRBJ1-1; D is perhaps TRBD1 (6 bases). This CDR3 is built from 14 residues. Germline CDR1 and CDR2: MDHEN and SYDVKM. V dropped 7 bases and J dropped 0 bases, with 12 bases sitting between them. CDR3 DNA sequence: TGTGCCAGCACCCCGGGACAATTGAACACTGAAGCTTTCTTT. It yields the protein CASTPGQLNTEAFF. The full variable domain, in which reference TRBV28 and TRBJ1-1 provide the parts outside the CDR3, is DVKVTQSSRYLVKRTGEKVFLECVQDMDHENMFWYRQDPGLGLRLIYFSYDVKMKEKGDIPEGYSVSREKKERFSLILESASTNQTSMYLCASTPGQLNTEAFFGQGTRLTVV.

V gene TRBV5-8 combines with J gene TRBJ1-4; D is ambiguous. Trimming shortened V by 2 bases and J by 13 bases, and 9 bases separated the two germline ends. This CDR3 region has 11 residues. Germline V gene data show CDR1 as SGHTS and CDR2 as YDEGEE. DNA of the CDR3: TGTGCCAGCAGCTTACCTGGGCGACTGTTTTTT. Its translation is CASSLPGRLFF. The full variable domain, completed using reference TRBV5-8 and TRBJ1-4, is EAGVTQSPTHLIKTRGQQATLRCSPISGHTSVYWYQQALGLGLQFLLWYDEGEERNRGNFPPRFSGRQFPNYSSELNVNALELEDSALYLCASSLPGRLFFGSGTQLSVL.

This chain uses TRBV6-5 with TRBJ1-3; no definite D call. Germline assignment: CDR1 MNHEY and CDR2 SVGAGI. V lost 2 bases and J 4 bases, leaving 9 bases between the germline ends. The CDR3 has 14 residues. Here the CDR3 DNA reads TGTGCCAGCAGTTACACTTTAATGGGAAACACCATATATTTT. It translates to CASSYTLMGNTIYF.

CDR3: CASREGGNTGELFF. DNA for the CDR3: TGTGCCAGCCGGGAAGGGGGTAACACCGGGGAGCTGTTTTTT. This chain joins TRBV6-1 and TRBJ2-2; weak D call: TRBD1 (6 bases). The CDR3 length is 14 residues. V shed 8 bases and J shed 2 bases, with 12 bases lying between them. From germline, CDR1 is MNHNS and CDR2 SASEGT.